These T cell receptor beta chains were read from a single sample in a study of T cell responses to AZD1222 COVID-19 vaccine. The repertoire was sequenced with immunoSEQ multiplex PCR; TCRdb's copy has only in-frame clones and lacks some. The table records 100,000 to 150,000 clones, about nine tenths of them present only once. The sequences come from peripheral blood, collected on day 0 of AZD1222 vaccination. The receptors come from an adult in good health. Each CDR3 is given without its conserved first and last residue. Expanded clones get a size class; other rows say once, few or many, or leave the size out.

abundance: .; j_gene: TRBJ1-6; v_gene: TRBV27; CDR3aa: ASSDGQGGNSPLH
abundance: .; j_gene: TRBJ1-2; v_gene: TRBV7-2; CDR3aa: ASSLDYPTGRGYT
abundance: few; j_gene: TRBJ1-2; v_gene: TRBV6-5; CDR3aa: ASSSGGDGYT
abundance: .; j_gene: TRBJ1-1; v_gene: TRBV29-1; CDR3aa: SVDPAGRGSVSTEAF
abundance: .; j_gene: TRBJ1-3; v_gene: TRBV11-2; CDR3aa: ASNDRVSPGNTIY
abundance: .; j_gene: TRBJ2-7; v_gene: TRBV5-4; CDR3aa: ASSLGVILGGGSYEQY
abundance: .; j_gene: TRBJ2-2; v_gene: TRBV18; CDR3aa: ASSAQENTGELF
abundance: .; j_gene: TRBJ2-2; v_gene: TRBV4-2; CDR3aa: ASSQALAGGPVNTGELF
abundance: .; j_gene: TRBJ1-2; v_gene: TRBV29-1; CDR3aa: SCAPRTDYGYT
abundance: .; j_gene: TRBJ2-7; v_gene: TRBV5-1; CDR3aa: ASSLGWDEQY
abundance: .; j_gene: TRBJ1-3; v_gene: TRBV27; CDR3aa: ASSSWSSGNTIY
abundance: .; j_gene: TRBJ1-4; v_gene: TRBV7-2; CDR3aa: ASSTRQSTNEKLF
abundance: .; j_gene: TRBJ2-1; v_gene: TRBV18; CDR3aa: ASSPVLAGDNNEQF
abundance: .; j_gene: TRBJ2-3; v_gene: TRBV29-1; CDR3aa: SVTITGLSTDTQY
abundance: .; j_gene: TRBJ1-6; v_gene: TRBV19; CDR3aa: ASKMILDSPLH
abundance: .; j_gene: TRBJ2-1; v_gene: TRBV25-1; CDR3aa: ASVDGSGGQYNEQF
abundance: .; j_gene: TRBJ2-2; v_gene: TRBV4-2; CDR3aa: ASSQGNRALTGELF
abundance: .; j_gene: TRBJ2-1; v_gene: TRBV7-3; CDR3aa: ASSLTGVIYNEQF
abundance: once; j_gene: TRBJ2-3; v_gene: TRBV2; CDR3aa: ARDRVTDTQY
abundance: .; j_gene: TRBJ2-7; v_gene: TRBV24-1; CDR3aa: ATSDGSGYEQY
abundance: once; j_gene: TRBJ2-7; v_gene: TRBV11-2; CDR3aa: ASSLLIQTSYEQY
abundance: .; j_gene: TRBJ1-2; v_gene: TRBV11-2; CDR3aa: ATYRDSVHGYT
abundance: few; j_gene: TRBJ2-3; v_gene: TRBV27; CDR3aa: ASSTLAGGYTDTQY
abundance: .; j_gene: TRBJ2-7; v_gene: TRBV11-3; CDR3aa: ASSLKGTEREQY
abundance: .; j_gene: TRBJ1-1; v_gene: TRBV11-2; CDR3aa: ASSLITGEAF
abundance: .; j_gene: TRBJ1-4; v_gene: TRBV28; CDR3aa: ASSFVGGNYATNEKLF